This T cell receptor beta chain was captured in a study of cytomegalovirus exposure and HLA in healthy donors. Study observations and caveats: The study flagged around 160 TCR beta chains as cytomegalovirus-associated. The classifier reportedly diagnosed cytomegalovirus status with high specificity and sensitivity.

A note on this clone: Antigen unknown.

Germline loops: CDR1 MNHNY, CDR2 SVGAGI (reference sequence). The CDR3 is 15 residues long. Trimming cost V 2 bases and J 2 bases, with 12 bases left between them. Primers: 60 Vbeta forward and 13 Jbeta reverse. Data came from immunoSEQ multiplex PCR; TCRdb stores just in-frame clones and leaves some out. The sample includes fewer than 150,000 clones, approximately 80% seen only once; the top ten take 2.5% to 3.5%. This TCR was sampled from a middle-aged man in good health and CMV-seronegative. The rearrangement uses TRBV6-6 and TRBJ1-2, with D uncertain. The sample was PBMCs. The CDR3 loop reads CASSYMGNPNYGYTF. The CDR3 nucleotides are TGTGCCAGCAGTTACATGGGCAACCCGAACTATGGCTACACCTTC.